The entry that follows covers one T cell receptor (beta chain) sequence. What this receptor recognizes is not known. No per-base quality is available; no much larger clone lies one base away. PBMCs were isolated by Ficoll-Paque density gradient centrifugation. This sample is drawn from a study of T-cell memory formation after mild COVID-19 (dated by TCRdb to the early 2020s). Looking at the study overall: TCR sequence clusters from the two donors were largely donor specific. T-cell clones expanding and contracting after mild COVID-19 in a couple of donors were tracked by longitudinal TCRalpha and TCRbeta repertoire sequencing. Two young, previously healthy adult volunteers made up the cohort, one male and one female. Broad study findings and their caveats: Some responding clones were detected in pre-infection memory, which suggested that pre-existing cross-reactive memory T cells had joined the SARS-CoV-2 response. Whether the second-wave clones peaking on day 37 were SARS-CoV-2 specific was not confirmed. Only two mild cases were covered by the study, and larger cohorts that include severe cases with pre-infection samples were considered necessary. From day 15 to 85, contracting clones showed balanced CD4/CD8 phenotypes, whereas a second wave of clones that expanded from day 15 to 37 leaned towards CD4+. Contracting CD4+ clones appeared mostly in the CM and EM memory subsets, whereas CD8+ clones were enriched in EMRA.

The CDR3 goes from the cysteine to the phenylalanine over 15 residues. The sequence is cut down to CDR3 DNA, 45 bases in frame from base 1. V gives up 0 bases and J gives up 2 bases, and the segment between their germline ends measures 8 bases. CDR1 and CDR2, looked up from the germline V gene (reference sequence), are SGHNT and YYREEE. The run used an Illumina NovaSeq 6000. cDNA libraries for TCRalpha and TCRbeta were prepared by 5'RACE using constant-segment primers, with sample barcodes and unique molecular identifiers added. RNA was extracted from every sample with Trizol reagent. Libraries were amplified in two PCR steps, with a second sample barcode and Illumina TruSeq adapters added in the second step. Libraries were sequenced on an Illumina NovaSeq with 2 x 150 bp paired-end reads. The published analysis was carried out like this. Reads were demultiplexed and collapsed into UMI-guided consensus sequences with migec v1.2.7. Using mixcr v2.1.11, UMI consensuses were aligned to TRA and TRB V and J templates and then assembled into clonotypes. A clonotype was counted as expanded or contracted only if both edgeR and NoisET called the change significant, with noise models trained on biological replicates. edgeR calls used a false discovery rate-adjusted p below 0.01 and a log2 fold-change threshold of 1. PCA with hierarchical clustering of max-normalized trajectories of the 1000 most abundant clonotypes was used as exploratory dynamics analysis. The CD4 or CD8 phenotype of responding clones was assigned using the separately sequenced CD4+ and CD8+ repertoires. TCRdb cleaned the public reads at Q25 with fastp, built clones with MiXCR and kept in-frame beta chains. All rows with the same CDR3 protein become a single entry with the most common DNA and genes. V and J calls and clone size were set by TCRdb, not the authors. The sample table lists approximately 500,000 distinct CDR3 sequences, around 27% of them with a count of one. The ten largest clones capture roughly an eighth of the sample.

This chain joins TRBV5-4 to TRBJ2-2; a tentative D call is TRBD2 (5 bases match). The source of this sequence is an adult woman who had mild COVID-19 (a few samples of this study predate the infection). The sample titles of this study are shuffled in the database, so cell type and time point are left out; the donor was told from shared clones. Sequenced input: PBMCs or a T cell subset sorted from them (not recorded which). CDR3 region: CASSLEASNTGELFF. At the DNA level, the sequence is TGTGCCAGCAGCTTGGAAGCTAGCAACACCGGGGAGCTGTTTTTT.